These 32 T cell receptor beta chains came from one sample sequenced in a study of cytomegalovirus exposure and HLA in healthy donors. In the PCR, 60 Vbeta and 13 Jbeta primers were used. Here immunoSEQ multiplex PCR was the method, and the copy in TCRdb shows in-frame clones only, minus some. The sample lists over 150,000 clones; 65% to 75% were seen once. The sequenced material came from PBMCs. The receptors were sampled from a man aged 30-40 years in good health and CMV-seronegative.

CDR3: CSPLRGGNGYTF. For the CDR3, the DNA is TGCAGCCCCCTTAGAGGGGGCAATGGCTACACCTTC. The V gene is TRBV29-1, the J gene TRBJ1-2; 7 nucleotides agree with TRBD1. CDR1 SQVTM and CDR2 ANQGSEA come from the germline V gene. This CDR3 spans 12 amino acids. J lost 6 bases, V lost 8 bases, and 9 bases had no gene match.

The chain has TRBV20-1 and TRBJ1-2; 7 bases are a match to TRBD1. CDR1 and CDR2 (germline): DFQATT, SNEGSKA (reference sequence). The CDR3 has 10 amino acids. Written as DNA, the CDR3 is TGCAGGGCAGGGGGTACTGGCTACACCTTC. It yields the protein CRAGGTGYTF.

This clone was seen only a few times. CDR3 loop: CASSLEGGGADTQYF. The CDR3 DNA is TGCGCCAGCAGCTTGGAAGGCGGGGGGGCAGATACGCAGTATTTT. The genes are TRBV5-1 and TRBJ2-3; the match to TRBD2 covers 9 bases. Germline-derived CDR1 and CDR2 are SGHRS and YFSETQ. The CDR3 covers 15 residues. The trim removed 0 bases at V and 4 bases at J, leaving 3 bases unmatched.

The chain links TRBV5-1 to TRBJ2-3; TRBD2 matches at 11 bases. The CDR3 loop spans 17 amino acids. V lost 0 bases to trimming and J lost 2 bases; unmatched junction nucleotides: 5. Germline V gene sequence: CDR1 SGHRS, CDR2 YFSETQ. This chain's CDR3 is CASSLEPSGGHTDTQYF. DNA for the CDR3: TGCGCCAGCAGCTTGGAGCCTAGCGGGGGGCACACAGATACGCAGTATTTT.

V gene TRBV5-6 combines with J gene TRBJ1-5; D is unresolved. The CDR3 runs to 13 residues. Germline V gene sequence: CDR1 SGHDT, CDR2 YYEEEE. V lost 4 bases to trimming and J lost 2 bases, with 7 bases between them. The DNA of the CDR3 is TGTGCCAGCAGCGGGAGGGGCAATCAGCCCCAGCATTTT. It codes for CASSGRGNQPQHF. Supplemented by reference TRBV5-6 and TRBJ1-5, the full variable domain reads DAGVTQSPTHLIKTRGQQVTLRCSPKSGHDTVSWYQQALGQGPQFIFQYYEEEERQRGNFPDRFSGHQFPNYSSELNVNALLLGDSALYLCASSGRGNQPQHFGDGTRLSIL.

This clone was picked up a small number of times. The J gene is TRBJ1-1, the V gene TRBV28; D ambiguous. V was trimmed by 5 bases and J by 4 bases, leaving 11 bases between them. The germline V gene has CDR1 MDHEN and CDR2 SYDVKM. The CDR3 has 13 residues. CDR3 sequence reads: CASSNLEGTEAFF. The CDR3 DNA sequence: TGTGCCAGCAGTAACCTGGAGGGCACTGAAGCTTTCTTT.

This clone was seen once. CDR3 in DNA: TGTGCCAGTAGTACTAGACTAGCGGGGGGCAATTACAATGAGCAGTTCTTC. Amino acid sequence: CASSTRLAGGNYNEQFF. The chain links TRBV19 to TRBJ2-1; 13 bases map to TRBD2. The CDR3 has 17 amino acids. With 4 bases clipped from V and 4 bases from J, the junction kept 7 bases outside the gene matches. Germline CDR1 is LNHDA and CDR2 is SQIVND (reference sequence).

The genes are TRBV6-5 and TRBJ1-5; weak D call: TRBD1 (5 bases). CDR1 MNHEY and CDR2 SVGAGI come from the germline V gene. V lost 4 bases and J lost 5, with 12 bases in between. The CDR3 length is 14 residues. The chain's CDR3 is CASSLSRGDQPQHF. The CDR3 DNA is TGTGCCAGCAGTTTAAGCCGGGGGGATCAGCCCCAGCATTTT.

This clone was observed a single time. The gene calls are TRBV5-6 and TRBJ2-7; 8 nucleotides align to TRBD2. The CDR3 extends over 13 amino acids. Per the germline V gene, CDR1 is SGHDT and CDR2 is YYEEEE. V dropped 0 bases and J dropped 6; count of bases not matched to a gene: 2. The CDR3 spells CASSLGLAPEQYF. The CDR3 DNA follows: TGTGCCAGCAGCTTGGGACTAGCGCCCGAGCAGTACTTC.

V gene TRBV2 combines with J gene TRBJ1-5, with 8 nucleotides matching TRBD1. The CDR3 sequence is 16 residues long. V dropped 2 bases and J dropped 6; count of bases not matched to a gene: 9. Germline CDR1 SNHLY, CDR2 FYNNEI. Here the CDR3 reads CASSELNRGDGQPQHF. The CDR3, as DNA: TGTGCCAGCAGTGAATTAAACAGGGGGGATGGTCAGCCCCAGCATTTT.

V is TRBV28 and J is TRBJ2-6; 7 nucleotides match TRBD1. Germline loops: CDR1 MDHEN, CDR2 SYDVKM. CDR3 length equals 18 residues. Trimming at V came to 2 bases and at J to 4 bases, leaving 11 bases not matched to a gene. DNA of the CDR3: TGTGCCAGCAGTTTACCCACGACAGGGCTCTCCGGGGCCAACGTCCTGACTTTC. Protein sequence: CASSLPTTGLSGANVLTF.

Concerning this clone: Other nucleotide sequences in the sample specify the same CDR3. In DNA form, the CDR3 reads TGTGCCAGCAGCCCGGACAGGGACCAGCCCCAGCATTTT. The encoded protein is CASSPDRDQPQHF. The chain uses TRBV7-2 and TRBJ1-5; 8 nucleotides align to TRBD1. CDR3 length: 13 residues. J was trimmed by 7 bases and V by 5 bases; bases with no gene match: 4. From germline, CDR1 is SGHTA and CDR2 FQGNSA.

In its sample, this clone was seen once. Here the CDR3 DNA reads TGTGCCAGCAGACTTACAGGGGGCTCGAACACTGAAGCTTTCTTT. This translates into CASRLTGGSNTEAFF. The rearrangement joins TRBV28 to TRBJ1-1; 9 positions agree with TRBD1. Looked up from germline, CDR1 is MDHEN and CDR2 is SYDVKM. V gave up 6 bases and J gave up 1 base; unmatched junction bases: 6. The CDR3 length is 15 residues.

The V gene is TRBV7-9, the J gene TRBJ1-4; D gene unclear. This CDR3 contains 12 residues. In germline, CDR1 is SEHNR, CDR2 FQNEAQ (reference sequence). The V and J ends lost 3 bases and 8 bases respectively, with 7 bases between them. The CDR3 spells CASSFGEEKLFF. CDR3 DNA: TGTGCCAGCAGCTTCGGGGAAGAAAAACTGTTTTTT. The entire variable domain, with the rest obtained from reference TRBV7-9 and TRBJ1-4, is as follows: DTGVSQNPRHKITKRGQNVTFRCDPISEHNRLYWYRQTLGQGPEFLTYFQNEAQLEKSRLLSDRFSAERPKGSFSTLEIQRTEQGDSAMYLCASSFGEEKLFFGSGTQLSVL.

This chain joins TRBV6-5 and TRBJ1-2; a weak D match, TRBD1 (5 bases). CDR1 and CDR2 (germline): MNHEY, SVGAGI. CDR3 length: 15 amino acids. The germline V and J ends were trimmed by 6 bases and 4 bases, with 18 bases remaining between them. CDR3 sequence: CASSQRGGRGYGYTF. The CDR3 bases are TGTGCCAGCAGCCAGCGGGGCGGAAGAGGCTATGGCTACACCTTC.

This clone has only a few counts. CDR3 region: CASSLDHPYSNQPQHF. CDR3 sequence (DNA): TGCGCCAGCAGCTTGGACCATCCCTATAGCAATCAGCCCCAGCATTTT. The chain is built from TRBV5-1 and TRBJ1-5, with D uncertain. The germline V and J ends were trimmed by 0 bases and 0 bases, with 10 bases remaining between them. This CDR3 is built from 16 residues. Germline CDR1 is SGHRS and CDR2 is YFSETQ.

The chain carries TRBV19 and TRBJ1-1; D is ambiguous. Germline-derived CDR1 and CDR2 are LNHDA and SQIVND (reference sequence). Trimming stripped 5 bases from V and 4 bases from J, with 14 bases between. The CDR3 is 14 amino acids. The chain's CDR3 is CASSLAGRGTEAFF. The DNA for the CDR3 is TGTGCCAGTAGTCTGGCAGGCCGGGGCACTGAAGCTTTCTTT.

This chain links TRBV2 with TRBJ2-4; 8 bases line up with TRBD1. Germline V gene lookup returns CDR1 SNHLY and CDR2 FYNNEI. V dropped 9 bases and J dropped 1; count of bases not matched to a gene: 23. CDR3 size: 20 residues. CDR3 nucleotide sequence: TGTGCCAGAGACTGGGGTCGGGACAGGTCCTCTCTGATGGCCAAAAACATTCAGTACTTC. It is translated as CARDWGRDRSSLMAKNIQYF.

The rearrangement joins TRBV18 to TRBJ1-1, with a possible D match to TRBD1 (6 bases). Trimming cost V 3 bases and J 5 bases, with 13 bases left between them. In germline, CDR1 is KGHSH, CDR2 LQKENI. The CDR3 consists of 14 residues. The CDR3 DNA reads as TGTGCCAGCTCACCCCAGGGGCTCCGGACTGAAGCTTTCTTT. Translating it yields CASSPQGLRTEAFF.

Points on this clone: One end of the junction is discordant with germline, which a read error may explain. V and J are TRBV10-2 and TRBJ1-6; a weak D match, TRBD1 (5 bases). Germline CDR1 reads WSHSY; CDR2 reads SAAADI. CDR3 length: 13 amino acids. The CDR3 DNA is TGCGCCAGCTGGGGCTCCTATAATTCACCCCTCAACTTT. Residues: CASWGSYNSPLNF.

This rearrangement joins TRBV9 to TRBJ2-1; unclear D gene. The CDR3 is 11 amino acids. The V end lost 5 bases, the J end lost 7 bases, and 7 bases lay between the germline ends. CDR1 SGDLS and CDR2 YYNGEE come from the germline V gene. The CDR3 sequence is CASSSGNEQFF. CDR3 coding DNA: TGTGCCAGCAGTTCCGGTAATGAGCAGTTCTTC.

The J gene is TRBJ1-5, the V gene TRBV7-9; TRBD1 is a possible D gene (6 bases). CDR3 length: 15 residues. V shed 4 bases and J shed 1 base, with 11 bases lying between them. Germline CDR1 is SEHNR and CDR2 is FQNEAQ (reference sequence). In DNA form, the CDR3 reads TGTGCCAGCAGCTCCGGGACAACAAGCAATCAGCCCCAGCATTTT. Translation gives CASSSGTTSNQPQHF.

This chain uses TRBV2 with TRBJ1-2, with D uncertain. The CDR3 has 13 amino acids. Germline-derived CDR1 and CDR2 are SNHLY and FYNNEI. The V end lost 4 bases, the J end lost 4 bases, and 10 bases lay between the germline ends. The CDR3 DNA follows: TGTGCCAGCAGTGCGAACGGAGTCTATGGCTACACCTTC. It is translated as CASSANGVYGYTF.

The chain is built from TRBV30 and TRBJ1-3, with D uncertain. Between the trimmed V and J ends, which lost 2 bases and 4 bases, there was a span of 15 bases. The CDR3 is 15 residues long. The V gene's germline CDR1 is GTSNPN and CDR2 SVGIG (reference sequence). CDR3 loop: CAWSFLGSGGNTIYF. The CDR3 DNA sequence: TGTGCCTGGAGTTTCTTGGGTTCGGGAGGAAACACCATATATTTT.

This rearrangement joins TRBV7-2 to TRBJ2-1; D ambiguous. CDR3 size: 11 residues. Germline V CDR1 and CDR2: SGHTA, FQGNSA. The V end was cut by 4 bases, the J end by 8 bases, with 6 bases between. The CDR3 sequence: CASSSSDEQFF. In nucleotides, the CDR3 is TGTGCCAGCAGCTCTTCAGATGAGCAGTTCTTC.

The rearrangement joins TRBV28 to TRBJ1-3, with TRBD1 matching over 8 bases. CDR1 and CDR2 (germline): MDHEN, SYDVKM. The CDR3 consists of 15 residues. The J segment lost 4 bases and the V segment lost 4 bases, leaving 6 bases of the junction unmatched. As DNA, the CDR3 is TGTGCCAGCAGTTCCCGGACAGGGCTAGGAAACACCATATATTTT. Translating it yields CASSSRTGLGNTIYF.

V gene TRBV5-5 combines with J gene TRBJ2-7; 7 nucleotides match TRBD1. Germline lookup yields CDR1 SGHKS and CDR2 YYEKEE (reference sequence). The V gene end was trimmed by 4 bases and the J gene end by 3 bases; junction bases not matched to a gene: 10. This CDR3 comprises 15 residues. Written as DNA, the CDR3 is TGTGCCAGCAGCCCTCGACAGGGAATTCTCTACGAGCAGTACTTC. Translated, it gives CASSPRQGILYEQYF.

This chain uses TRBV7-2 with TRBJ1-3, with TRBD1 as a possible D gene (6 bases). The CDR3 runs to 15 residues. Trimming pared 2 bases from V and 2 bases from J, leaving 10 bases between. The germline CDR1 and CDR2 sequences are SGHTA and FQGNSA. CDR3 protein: CASSLSGQTGNTIYF. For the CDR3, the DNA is TGTGCCAGCAGCTTATCTGGACAGACTGGAAACACCATATATTTT.

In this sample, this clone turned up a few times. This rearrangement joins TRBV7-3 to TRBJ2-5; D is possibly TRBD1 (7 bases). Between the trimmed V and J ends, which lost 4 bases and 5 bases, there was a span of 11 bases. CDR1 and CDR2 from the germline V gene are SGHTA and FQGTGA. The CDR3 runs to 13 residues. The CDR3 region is CASSSGGPETQYF. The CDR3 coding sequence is TGTGCCAGCAGCTCAGGGGGGCCGGAGACCCAGTACTTC.

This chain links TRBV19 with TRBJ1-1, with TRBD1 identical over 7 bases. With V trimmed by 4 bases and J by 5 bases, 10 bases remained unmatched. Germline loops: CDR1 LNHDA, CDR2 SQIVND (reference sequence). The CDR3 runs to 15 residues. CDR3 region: CASSTHRGPETEAFF. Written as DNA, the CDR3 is TGTGCCAGTAGTACGCATAGGGGGCCGGAGACTGAAGCTTTCTTT. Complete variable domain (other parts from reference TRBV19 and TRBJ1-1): DGGITQSPKYLFRKEGQNVTLSCEQNLNHDAMYWYRQDPGQGLRLIYYSQIVNDFQKGDIAEGYSVSREKKESFPLTVTSAQKNPTAFYLCASSTHRGPETEAFFGQGTRLTVV.

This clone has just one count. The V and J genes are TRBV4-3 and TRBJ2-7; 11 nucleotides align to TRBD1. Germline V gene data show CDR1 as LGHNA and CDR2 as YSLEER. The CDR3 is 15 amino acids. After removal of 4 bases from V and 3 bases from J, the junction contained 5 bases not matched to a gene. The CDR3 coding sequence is TGCGCCAGCAGCCCCGGGACAGGGGGAAGCTACGAGCAGTACTTC. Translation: CASSPGTGGSYEQYF.

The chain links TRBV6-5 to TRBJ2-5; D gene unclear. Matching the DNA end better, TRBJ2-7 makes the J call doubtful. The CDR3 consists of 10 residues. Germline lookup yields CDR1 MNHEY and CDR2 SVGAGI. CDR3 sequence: CASGDYEQYF. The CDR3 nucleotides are TGTGCCAGCGGAGACTACGAGCAGTACTTC.